This paragraph reports one TCR beta chain. No antigen is known for it. Base qualities are missing; no much larger clone stands one base away. This specimen comes from a study of T cell changes during pregnancy in multiple sclerosis (dated by TCRdb to about 2019). Study-level background: The study looked at changes in the T cell repertoire across pregnancy in women with multiple sclerosis.

Reading the germline V gene gives CDR1 KGHSY and CDR2 FQNENV. From the cysteine through the phenylalanine, the CDR3 covers 14 amino acids. The entry retains the CDR3 DNA only, 42 bases that are in frame from base 1. Ends trimmed: V by 5 bases, J by 7 bases; bases unmatched to a gene: 6. The library relied on the immunoSEQ multiplex PCR assay. TCRdb holds this immuneACCESS table with in-frame rearrangements only. Some clones are missing; in checked studies, unresolved V genes explain under half, and the rest has no known cause. Counted in this sample were about 56,000 clones; about 85% of them appeared once. Of the sample, about 0.41% is held by the ten largest clones.

The rearrangement joined TRBV16 to TRBJ2-1; 9 of the junction bases match TRBD1. Sequences were derived from CD4+ T cells from peripheral blood mononuclear cells, sampled in the third trimester of pregnancy. The sequence was obtained from a female donor with multiple sclerosis, enrolled in a pregnancy study. The nucleotides read TGTGCCAGCAGCTCACACAGGGGGCTTAATGAGCAGTTCTTC. The translation is CASSSHRGLNEQFF.